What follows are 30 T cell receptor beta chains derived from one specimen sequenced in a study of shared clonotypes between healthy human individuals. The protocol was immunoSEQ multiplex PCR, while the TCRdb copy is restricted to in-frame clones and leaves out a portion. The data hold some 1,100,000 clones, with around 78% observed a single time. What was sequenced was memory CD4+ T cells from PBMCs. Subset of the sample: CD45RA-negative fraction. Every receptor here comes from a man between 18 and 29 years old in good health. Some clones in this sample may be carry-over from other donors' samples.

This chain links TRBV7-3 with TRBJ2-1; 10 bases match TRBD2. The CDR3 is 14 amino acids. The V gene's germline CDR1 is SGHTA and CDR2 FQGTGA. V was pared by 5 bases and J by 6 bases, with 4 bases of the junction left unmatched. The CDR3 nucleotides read TGTGCCAGCAGCCTAGCGGGAGATACCAATGAGCAGTTCTTC. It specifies CASSLAGDTNEQFF.

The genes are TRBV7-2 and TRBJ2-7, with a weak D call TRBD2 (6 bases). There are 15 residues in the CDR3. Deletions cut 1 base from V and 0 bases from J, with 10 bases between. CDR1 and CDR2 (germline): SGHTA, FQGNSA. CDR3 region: CASSLGNSGSYEQYF. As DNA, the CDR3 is TGTGCCAGCAGCTTAGGGAATAGCGGCTCCTACGAGCAGTACTTC.

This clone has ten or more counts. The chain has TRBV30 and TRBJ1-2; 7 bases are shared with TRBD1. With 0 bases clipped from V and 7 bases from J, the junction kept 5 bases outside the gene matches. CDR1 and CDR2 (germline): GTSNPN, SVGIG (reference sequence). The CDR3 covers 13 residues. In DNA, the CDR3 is TGTGCCTGGAGTGTAGGAGGGGGCGGTGGCTACACCTTC. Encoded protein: CAWSVGGGGGYTF. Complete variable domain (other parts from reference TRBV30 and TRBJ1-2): SQTIHQWPATLVQPVGSPLSLECTVEGTSNPNLYWYRQAAGRGLQLLFYSVGIGQISSEVPQNLSASRPQDRQFILSSKKLLLSDSGFYLCAWSVGGGGGYTFGSGTRLTVV.

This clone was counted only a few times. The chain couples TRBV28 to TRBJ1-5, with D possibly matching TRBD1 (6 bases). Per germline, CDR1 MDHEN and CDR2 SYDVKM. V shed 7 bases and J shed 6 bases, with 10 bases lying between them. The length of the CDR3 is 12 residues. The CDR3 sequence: CASTIGGQPQHF. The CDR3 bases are TGTGCCAGCACCATAGGGGGTCAGCCCCAGCATTTT.

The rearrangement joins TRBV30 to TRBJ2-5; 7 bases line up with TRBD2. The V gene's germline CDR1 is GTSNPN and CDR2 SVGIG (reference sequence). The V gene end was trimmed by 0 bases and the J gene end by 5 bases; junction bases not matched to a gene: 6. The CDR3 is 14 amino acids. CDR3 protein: CAWSVLGGRETQYF. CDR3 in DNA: TGTGCCTGGAGTGTTCTCGGGGGGAGGGAGACCCAGTACTTC.

The CDR3 here is CASSRTGRTGELFF. The CDR3 DNA reads TGCGCCAGCAGCCGGACAGGGAGAACCGGGGAGCTGTTTTTT. The rearrangement uses TRBV10-2 and TRBJ2-2, with 8 bases fitting TRBD1. The CDR3 covers 14 residues. CDR1 and CDR2 (germline): WSHSY, SAAADI. After removal of 6 bases from V and 5 bases from J, the junction contained 5 bases not matched to a gene.

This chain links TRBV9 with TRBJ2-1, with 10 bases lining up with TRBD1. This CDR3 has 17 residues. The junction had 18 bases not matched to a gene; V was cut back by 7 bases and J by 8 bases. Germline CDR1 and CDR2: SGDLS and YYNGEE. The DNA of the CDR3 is TGTGCCAGCGGATTAAAGAGGGGGACAGGGGCTATAGATGAGCAGTTCTTC. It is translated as CASGLKRGTGAIDEQFF. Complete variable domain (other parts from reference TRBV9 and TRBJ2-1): DSGVTQTPKHLITATGQRVTLRCSPRSGDLSVYWYQQSLDQGLQFLIQYYNGEERAKGNILERFSAQQFPDLHSELNLSSLELGDSALYFCASGLKRGTGAIDEQFFGPGTRLTVL.

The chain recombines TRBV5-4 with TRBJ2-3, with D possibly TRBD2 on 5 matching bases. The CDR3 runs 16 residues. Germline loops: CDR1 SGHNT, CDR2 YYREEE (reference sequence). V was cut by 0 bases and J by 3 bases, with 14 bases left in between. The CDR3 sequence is CASSLGRDSSTDTQYF. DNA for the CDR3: TGTGCCAGCAGCTTGGGCCGGGATTCTTCAACAGATACGCAGTATTTT.

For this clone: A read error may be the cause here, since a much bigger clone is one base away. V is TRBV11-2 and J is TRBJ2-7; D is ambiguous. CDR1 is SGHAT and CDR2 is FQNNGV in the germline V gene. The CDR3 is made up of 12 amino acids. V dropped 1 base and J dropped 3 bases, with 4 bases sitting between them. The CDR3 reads CASSLVVYEQYF. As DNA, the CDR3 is TGTGCCAGCAGCTTAGTAGTCTACGAGCAGTACTTC.

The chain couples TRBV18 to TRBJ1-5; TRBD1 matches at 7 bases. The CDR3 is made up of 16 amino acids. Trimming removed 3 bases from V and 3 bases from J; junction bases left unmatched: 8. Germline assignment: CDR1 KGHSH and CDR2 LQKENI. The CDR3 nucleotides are TGTGCCAGCTCACCGGGACAGCTACCGAACAATCAGCCCCAGCATTTT. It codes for CASSPGQLPNNQPQHF.

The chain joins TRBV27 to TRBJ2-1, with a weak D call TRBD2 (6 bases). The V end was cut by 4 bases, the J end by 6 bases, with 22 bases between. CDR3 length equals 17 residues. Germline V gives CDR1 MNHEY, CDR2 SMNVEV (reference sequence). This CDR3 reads CASSSPRRAKRANEQFF. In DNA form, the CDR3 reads TGTGCCAGCAGTTCGCCGCGGAGGGCCAAACGGGCCAATGAGCAGTTCTTC.

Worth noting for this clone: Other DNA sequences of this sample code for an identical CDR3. The DNA for the CDR3 is TGTGCCAGCAGCCCCGGACAGGGCGAAGCTTTCTTT. Translated, it gives CASSPGQGEAFF. The J gene is TRBJ1-1, the V gene TRBV11-3; 8 nucleotides line up with TRBD1. CDR1 and CDR2 from the germline V gene are SGHNT and YENEEA. The CDR3 is 12 residues long. Trimming removed 5 bases from V and 8 bases from J; junction bases left unmatched: 4. Filled out from reference TRBV11-3 and TRBJ1-1, the complete variable domain reads EAGVVQSPRYKIIEKKQPVAFWCNPISGHNTLYWYLQNLGQGPELLIRYENEEAVDDSQLPKDRFSAERLKGVDSTLKIQPAELGDSAVYLCASSPGQGEAFFGQGTRLTVV.

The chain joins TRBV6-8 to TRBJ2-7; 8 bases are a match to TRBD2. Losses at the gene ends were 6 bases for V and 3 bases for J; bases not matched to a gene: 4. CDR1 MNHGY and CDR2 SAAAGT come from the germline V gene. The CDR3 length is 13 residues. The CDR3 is CASSSSGGYEQYF. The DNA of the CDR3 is TGTGCCAGCAGCTCCAGCGGGGGCTACGAGCAGTACTTC.

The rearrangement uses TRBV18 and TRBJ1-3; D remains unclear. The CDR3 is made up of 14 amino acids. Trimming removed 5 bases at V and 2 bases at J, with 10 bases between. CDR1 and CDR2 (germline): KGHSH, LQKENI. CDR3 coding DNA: TGTGCCAGCTCATCCGACCTAACTGGAAACACCATATATTTT. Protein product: CASSSDLTGNTIYF.

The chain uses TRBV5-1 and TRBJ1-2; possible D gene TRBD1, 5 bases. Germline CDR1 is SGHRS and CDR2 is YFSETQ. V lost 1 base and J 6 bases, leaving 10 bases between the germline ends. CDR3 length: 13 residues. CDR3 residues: CASSLNRQNGYTF. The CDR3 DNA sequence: TGCGCCAGCAGCTTGAATCGACAGAATGGCTACACCTTC.

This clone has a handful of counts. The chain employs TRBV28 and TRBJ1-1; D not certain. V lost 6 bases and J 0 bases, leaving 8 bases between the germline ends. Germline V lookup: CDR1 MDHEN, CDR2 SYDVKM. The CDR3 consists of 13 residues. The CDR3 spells CASSRPVNTEAFF. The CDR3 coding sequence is TGTGCCAGCAGCAGACCGGTGAACACTGAAGCTTTCTTT.

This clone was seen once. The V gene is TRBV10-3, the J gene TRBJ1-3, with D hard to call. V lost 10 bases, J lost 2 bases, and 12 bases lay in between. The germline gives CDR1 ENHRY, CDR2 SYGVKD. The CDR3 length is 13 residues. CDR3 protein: CATTIEAGNTIYF. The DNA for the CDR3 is TGTGCCACTACGATAGAGGCTGGAAACACCATATATTTT.

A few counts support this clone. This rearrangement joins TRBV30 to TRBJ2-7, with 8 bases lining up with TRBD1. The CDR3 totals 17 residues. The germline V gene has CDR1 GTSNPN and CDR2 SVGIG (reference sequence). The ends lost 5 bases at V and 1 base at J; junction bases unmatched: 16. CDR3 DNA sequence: TGTGCCTGGGGGGGAGTAAGCCGGGACAGGACTTCCTACGAGCAGTACTTC. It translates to CAWGGVSRDRTSYEQYF.

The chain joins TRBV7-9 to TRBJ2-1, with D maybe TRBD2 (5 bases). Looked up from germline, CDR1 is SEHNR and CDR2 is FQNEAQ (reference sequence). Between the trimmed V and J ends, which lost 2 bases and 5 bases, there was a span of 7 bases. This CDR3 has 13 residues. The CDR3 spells CASSLFGNNEQFF. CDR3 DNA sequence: TGTGCCAGCAGCTTATTCGGGAACAATGAGCAGTTCTTC.

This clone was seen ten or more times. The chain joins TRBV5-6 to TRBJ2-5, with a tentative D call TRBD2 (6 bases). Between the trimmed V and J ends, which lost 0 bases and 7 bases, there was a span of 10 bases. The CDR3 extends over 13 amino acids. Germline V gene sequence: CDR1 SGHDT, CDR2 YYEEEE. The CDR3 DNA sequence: TGTGCCAGCAGCTTGGCGGAGGGTGGGACCCAGTACTTC. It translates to CASSLAEGGTQYF.

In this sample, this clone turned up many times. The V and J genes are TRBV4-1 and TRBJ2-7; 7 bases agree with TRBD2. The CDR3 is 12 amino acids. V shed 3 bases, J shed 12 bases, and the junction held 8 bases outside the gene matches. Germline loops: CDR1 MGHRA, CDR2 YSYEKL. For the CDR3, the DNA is TGCGCCAGCAGCCATGATAGCGGGTTGCCGTACTTC. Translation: CASSHDSGLPYF.

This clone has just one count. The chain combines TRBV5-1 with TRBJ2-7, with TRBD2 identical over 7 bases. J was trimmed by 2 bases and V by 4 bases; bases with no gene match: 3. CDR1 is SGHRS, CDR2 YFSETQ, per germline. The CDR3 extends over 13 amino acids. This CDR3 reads CASSEGLAYEQYF. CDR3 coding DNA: TGCGCCAGCAGCGAAGGACTAGCCTACGAGCAGTACTTC.

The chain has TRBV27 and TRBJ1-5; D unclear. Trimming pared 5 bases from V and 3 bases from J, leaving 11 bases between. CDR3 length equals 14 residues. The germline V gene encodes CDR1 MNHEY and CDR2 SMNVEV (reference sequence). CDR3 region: CASSGRAYNQPQHF. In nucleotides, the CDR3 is TGTGCCAGCAGTGGAAGGGCTTACAATCAGCCCCAGCATTTT.

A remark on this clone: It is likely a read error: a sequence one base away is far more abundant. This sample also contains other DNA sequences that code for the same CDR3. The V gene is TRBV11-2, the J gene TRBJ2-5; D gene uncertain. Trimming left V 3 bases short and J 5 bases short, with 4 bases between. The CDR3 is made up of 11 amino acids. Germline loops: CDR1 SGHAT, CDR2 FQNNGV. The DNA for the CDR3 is TGTGCCAGCAGCTTGTCGGAGACCCAGTACTTC. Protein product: CASSLSETQYF.

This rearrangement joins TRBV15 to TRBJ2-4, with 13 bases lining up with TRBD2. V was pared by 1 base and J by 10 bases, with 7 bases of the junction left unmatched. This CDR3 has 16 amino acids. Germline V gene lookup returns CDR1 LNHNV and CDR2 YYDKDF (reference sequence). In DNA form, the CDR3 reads TGTGCCACCAGCAGAGCAATCGGGACTAGCGGGATTATTCAGTACTTC. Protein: CATSRAIGTSGIIQYF.

The CDR3 protein is CASSVGRGLEQYF. CDR3 coding DNA: TGTGCCAGCAGCGTGGGGAGGGGGCTCGAGCAGTACTTC. The V and J genes are TRBV9 and TRBJ2-7; the D call may be TRBD1 or TRBD2 (7 bases each). Trimming left V 2 bases short and J 6 bases short, with 12 bases between. Germline V gene lookup returns CDR1 SGDLS and CDR2 YYNGEE. The CDR3 covers 13 residues. Drawing the rest from reference TRBV9 and TRBJ2-7, the complete variable domain is DSGVTQTPKHLITATGQRVTLRCSPRSGDLSVYWYQQSLDQGLQFLIQYYNGEERAKGNILERFSAQQFPDLHSELNLSSLELGDSALYFCASSVGRGLEQYFGPGTRLTVT.

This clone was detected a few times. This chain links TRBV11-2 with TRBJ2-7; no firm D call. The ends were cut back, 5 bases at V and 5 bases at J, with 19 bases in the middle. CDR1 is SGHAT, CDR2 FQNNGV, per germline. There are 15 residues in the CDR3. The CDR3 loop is CASSDQEVALDEQYF. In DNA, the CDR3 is TGTGCCAGCAGCGACCAAGAGGTTGCGTTGGACGAGCAGTACTTC.

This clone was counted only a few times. The DNA of the CDR3 is TGTGCCAGCAGTTGGGGGGTATCAGGGGCCAACGTCCTGACTTTC. Amino acid sequence: CASSWGVSGANVLTF. The chain combines TRBV27 with TRBJ2-6, with a weak D call TRBD2 (6 bases). Germline assignment: CDR1 MNHEY and CDR2 SMNVEV (reference sequence). Trimming removed 4 bases at V and 4 bases at J, with 11 bases between. This CDR3 is 15 amino acids long.

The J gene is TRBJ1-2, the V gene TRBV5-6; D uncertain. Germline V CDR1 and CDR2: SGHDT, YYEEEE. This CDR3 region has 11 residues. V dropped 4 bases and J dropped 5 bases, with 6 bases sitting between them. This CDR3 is CASSLKYGYTF. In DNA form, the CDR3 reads TGTGCCAGCAGCCTGAAGTATGGCTACACCTTC.

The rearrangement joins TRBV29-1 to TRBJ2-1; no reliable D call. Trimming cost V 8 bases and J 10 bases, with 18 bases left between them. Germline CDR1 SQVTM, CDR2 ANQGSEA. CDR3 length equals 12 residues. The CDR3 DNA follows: TGCAGCTCCTCTTACTTGGTGGGAGAGCAGTTCTTC. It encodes CSSSYLVGEQFF.